This T cell receptor (beta chain) was found in a study of identifying expanded T cells in peripheral blood (dated by TCRdb to about 2019). Background on the whole study: Technical replicates were generated by sequencing separate aliquots of the same genomic DNA pool, with four replicates compared pairwise. On the study overall, not on this receptor specifically: In all healthy donors, the variance in clone template counts between samples taken about 14 days apart rose significantly as total template count increased. The binomial model flagged roughly 1.2 differentially abundant clones between technical replicates but 15 to 17 over approximately 2 weeks and 19 to 20 over about four weeks. The beta-binomial model significantly reduced the number of clones called differentially abundant and the false-positive rate across all healthy-donor time intervals. The authors expected that over much longer intervals, such as months to years, biological variance in healthy repertoires might increase even further.

No immune events such as infections were documented for the healthy donors during the collection period. Blood repertoires from healthy donors were used as a training cohort for calibrating time-dependent variance in a beta-binomial model of differential abundance of T-cell clones. The training cohort comprised approximately ten healthy donors, 3 female and 7 male. On average the donors were around 45 years old, and their ages spanned roughly 29 to 64 years. Whole blood from each healthy donor was obtained from a commercial supplier and was collected at three time points two to three weeks apart. For immunosequencing, genomic DNA was extracted from unsorted whole blood. TCRbeta CDR3 regions were profiled by bias-controlled multiplex PCR amplification of genomic DNA with the immunoSEQ Assay. The study's processing was this. The absolute abundance of each unique TCRbeta CDR3 region was quantified after sequences were collapsed and filtered. Differential abundance was assessed using a binomial (Fisher-equivalent) model and a beta-binomial model in which time-dependent variance fitted from healthy donors was added. Clones with fewer than 5 combined templates were excluded, and clones with Benjamini-Hochberg FDR below 0.01 were called differentially abundant. In the beta-binomial model, variance was expressed as a function of the total template count across the two samples, in the form v = (b*log(k)+a)^2. TCRdb provides this immuneACCESS table in a form limited to in-frame rearrangements. Some clones are lacking; in checked studies, under half of them reflect an unresolved V gene, and why the rest are absent is not known. Clone size and V and J calls were adopted from that table, with D and trimming inferred from the DNA. The sample data list tens of thousands of clones, and roughly 84% of these were observed just once. Less than 20% of the sample belongs to the ten largest clones.

Looking up the germline V gene yields CDR1 MDHEN and CDR2 SYDVKM. The CDR3 starts with the cysteine, ends with the phenylalanine, and has 14 residues. Of the read, only the CDR3 DNA is kept; its 42 bases are in frame from base 1. V trim: 2 bases; J trim: 5 bases; unmatched bases: 4. On this clone: Its antigen is unknown. Base qualities are missing; no much larger clone stands one base away.

Material: blood. This TCR was sampled from a person aged 18 to 75 in good health. The receptor chain draws on TRBV28 and TRBJ2-7, and 9 junction bases match TRBD1. The CDR3 here reads CASSLGDRGDEQYF. The DNA reads TGTGCCAGCAGTTTAGGTGACAGGGGGGACGAGCAGTACTTC. When the CDR3 is completed using the reference TRBV28 and TRBJ2-7 genes on either side, the full variable domain is DVKVTQSSRYLVKRTGEKVFLECVQDMDHENMFWYRQDPGLGLRLIYFSYDVKMKEKGDIPEGYSVSREKKERFSLILESASTNQTSMYLCASSLGDRGDEQYFGPGTRLTVT.